Following are 19 T cell receptor beta chains from one sample sequenced in a study of identical twins. TCRdb redid the calling of the 5' RACE reads with MiXCR, one entry per CDR3 protein. The profile covers 1.5 million to 2 million distinct CDR3 sequences, with less than 35% appearing a single time and about 0.27% taken by the ten largest. Sequenced material: cord blood. Source of these receptors: a newborn girl in good health.

The table lists this clonotype with a few counts. An end of the junction does not agree with germline; a read error may underlie this. This chain connects TRBV9 to TRBJ1-6; TRBD1 matches at 7 bases. CDR3 length: 14 residues. From germline, CDR1 is SGDLS and CDR2 YYNGEE. The CDR3 reads CASSTGVGNSPPHF. CDR3 nucleotides: TGTGCCAGCAGCACAGGGGTAGGAAATTCACCCCCCCACTTT.

V and J are TRBV28 and TRBJ2-7; 8 nucleotides match TRBD1. Germline V gene lookup returns CDR1 MDHEN and CDR2 SYDVKM. J gave up 10 bases and V 5 bases, and 19 bases lay outside the gene matches. The CDR3 has 16 residues. CDR3 region: CASSPEKVFGQGDQYF. DNA for the CDR3: TGTGCCAGCAGTCCCGAAAAAGTCTTCGGACAGGGAGACCAGTACTTC.

The chain employs TRBV5-5 and TRBJ2-1, with 11 nucleotides matching TRBD2. Trimming cost V 4 bases and J 4 bases; bases outside gene matches: 13. The germline V gene encodes CDR1 SGHKS and CDR2 YYEKEE (reference sequence). The CDR3 is 18 amino acids. The CDR3 sequence is CASSGTSGQLYSYNEQFF. CDR3 nucleotides: TGTGCCAGCAGCGGGACTAGCGGACAGTTATACTCTTACAATGAGCAGTTCTTC.

This clonotype showed up just a few times. The rearrangement uses TRBV6-5 and TRBJ2-1; D perhaps matches TRBD2 (5 bases). The germline V and J ends were trimmed by 0 bases and 6 bases, with 9 bases remaining between them. CDR1 is MNHEY, CDR2 SVGAGI, per germline. CDR3 length: 14 amino acids. Here the CDR3 reads CASSYSNGINEQFF. DNA of the CDR3: TGTGCCAGCAGTTACTCCAACGGGATCAATGAGCAGTTCTTC.

The chain carries TRBV20-1 and TRBJ2-5; the D gene is possibly TRBD1 (5 bases). CDR3 length equals 15 residues. Germline CDR1 reads DFQATT; CDR2 reads SNEGSKA (reference sequence). The ends were cut back, 5 bases at V and 5 bases at J, with 21 bases in the middle. CDR3 sequence: CSADGAGPKTETQYF. Written as DNA, the CDR3 is TGCAGTGCTGATGGGGCCGGGCCTAAAACGGAGACCCAGTACTTC.

This clonotype was observed a handful of times. The J gene is TRBJ1-6, the V gene TRBV4-2; tentatively, D is TRBD1 (6 bases). CDR1 LGHNA and CDR2 YNFKEQ come from the germline V gene. Trimming cost V 1 base and J 9 bases, with 16 bases left between them. The CDR3 has 16 residues. The CDR3 here is CASSQGKSGGGSPLHF. CDR3 nucleotides: TGTGCCAGCAGCCAAGGTAAATCCGGGGGCGGTTCACCCCTCCACTTT.

There are a few counts of this clonotype. The chain links TRBV12-3 or TRBV12-4 to TRBJ2-1; a possible D gene is TRBD1 (6 bases). V was pared by 5 bases and J by 5 bases, with 10 bases between. CDR3 length: 13 residues. The DNA for the CDR3 is TGTGCCAGCAGTGTTACAGGGAACAATGAGCAGTTCTTC. Its protein is CASSVTGNNEQFF.

This chain uses TRBV4-1 with TRBJ2-7; D not certain. The CDR3 runs to 17 residues. The germline V gene encodes CDR1 MGHRA and CDR2 YSYEKL. V was shortened by 0 bases and J by 0 bases, with 15 bases between the two germline ends. The CDR3 region has the DNA TGCGCCAGCAGCCAAGATTGGGCCCGACGAGTCTCCTACGAGCAGTACTTC. It specifies CASSQDWARRVSYEQYF.

This sequence joins TRBV27 and TRBJ1-1, with 11 positions matching TRBD1. This CDR3 has 19 residues. Germline assignment: CDR1 MNHEY and CDR2 SMNVEV (reference sequence). Unmatched junction bases numbered 13, after V lost 1 base and J lost 3 bases. The CDR3 DNA sequence: TGTGCCAGCAGTTTATTCAGCCATGGACAGGGGGCATCGGACACTGAAGCTTTCTTT. It codes for CASSLFSHGQGASDTEAFF.

This clonotype was seen a few times. This chain joins TRBV10-3 and TRBJ2-5; 8 bases agree with TRBD2. CDR3 length: 13 amino acids. With V trimmed by 6 bases and J by 11 bases, 11 bases remained unmatched. CDR1 ENHRY and CDR2 SYGVKD come from the germline V gene. For the CDR3, the DNA is TGTGCCATCAGCTCGGGACTAGACAATGAGCAGTACTTC. This gives the protein CAISSGLDNEQYF.

V gene TRBV5-1 combines with J gene TRBJ2-2; D might be TRBD2 (6 bases). V was clipped by 0 bases and J by 3 bases, with 9 bases between them. Germline CDR1 SGHRS, CDR2 YFSETQ. The CDR3 is 15 amino acids. CDR3 in amino acids: CASSLVAGYTGELFF. The DNA for the CDR3 is TGCGCCAGCAGCTTGGTTGCGGGATACACCGGGGAGCTGTTTTTT.

A few counts support this clonotype. The chain employs TRBV12-3 or TRBV12-4 and TRBJ1-5, with a possible D match to TRBD1 (5 bases). The CDR3 runs 14 residues. The ends were cut back, 4 bases at V and 3 bases at J, with 10 bases in the middle. The CDR3 region is CASSSQGYNQPQHF. The CDR3 DNA sequence: TGTGCCAGCAGTTCCCAGGGTTACAATCAGCCCCAGCATTTT.

This clonotype was found a few times. This chain uses TRBV19 with TRBJ2-5; a possible D gene is TRBD2 (5 bases). With 3 bases removed from V and 4 bases from J, the gap between germline ends came to 18 bases. The germline V gene encodes CDR1 LNHDA and CDR2 SQIVND (reference sequence). This CDR3 is built from 16 residues. The CDR3 DNA sequence: TGTGCCAGTAGTATCCAAGCGGCAACCCGAGGAGAGACCCAGTACTTC. This gives the protein CASSIQAATRGETQYF. Drawing the rest from reference TRBV19 and TRBJ2-5, the complete variable domain is DGGITQSPKYLFRKEGQNVTLSCEQNLNHDAMYWYRQDPGQGLRLIYYSQIVNDFQKGDIAEGYSVSREKKESFPLTVTSAQKNPTAFYLCASSIQAATRGETQYFGPGTRLLVL.

J is TRBJ2-3 and V is TRBV25-1; 11 bases are a match to TRBD2. V was pared by 8 bases and J by 4 bases, with 2 bases of the junction left unmatched. Looked up from germline, CDR1 is MGHDK and CDR2 is SYGVNS. There are 13 residues in the CDR3. CDR3 coding DNA: TGTGCCAGCGTAGCGGGAGGGTCAGATACGCAGTATTTT. It encodes CASVAGGSDTQYF.

In its sample, this clonotype was seen many times. CDR3 in DNA: TGCGCCAGCAGCGTAACCTCTCTTCCTCCCCCACCTTGGGAGCAGTACTTC. Encoded protein: CASSVTSLPPPPWEQYF. V and J are TRBV5-1 and TRBJ2-5, with TRBD2 as a possible D gene (5 bases). The germline gives CDR1 SGHRS, CDR2 YFSETQ. V dropped 4 bases and J dropped 11 bases, with 30 bases sitting between them. This CDR3 has 17 amino acids.

This clonotype was found a few times. This chain uses TRBV10-3 with TRBJ2-1; TRBD1 matches at 7 bases. In germline, CDR1 is ENHRY, CDR2 SYGVKD. The CDR3 is 18 residues long. V lost 0 bases to trimming and J lost 2 bases; unmatched junction nucleotides: 10. The CDR3 loop reads CAISESKYTGVTYNEQFF. In DNA, the CDR3 is TGTGCCATCAGTGAGTCGAAATACACAGGGGTTACCTACAATGAGCAGTTCTTC.

This clonotype was picked up a small number of times. The J gene is TRBJ1-5, the V gene TRBV2; no firm D call. CDR3 length: 12 residues. V shed 3 bases and J shed 4 bases, with 4 bases lying between them. Per the germline V gene, CDR1 is SNHLY and CDR2 is FYNNEI. CDR3 region: CASSEVNQPQHF. CDR3 bases: TGTGCCAGCAGTGAGGTTAATCAGCCCCAGCATTTT.

This rearrangement joins TRBV25-1 to TRBJ1-2; D uncertain. CDR1 and CDR2 (germline): MGHDK, SYGVNS. The CDR3 is 19 amino acids. V shed 6 bases and J shed 0 bases, with 26 bases lying between them. The CDR3 DNA sequence: TGTGCCAGCAGAGGACTGGGTGAGGACCAATACCCCTCTAACTATGGCTACACCTTC. Amino acids: CASRGLGEDQYPSNYGYTF.

This clonotype has more than one count but fewer than ten. The chain couples TRBV5-1 to TRBJ2-7; a weak D match, TRBD1 (6 bases). Per germline, CDR1 SGHRS and CDR2 YFSETQ. The germline V and J ends were trimmed by 3 bases and 6 bases, with 13 bases remaining between them. The CDR3 has 13 amino acids. CDR3 sequence: CASSYSDRPEQYF. In DNA, the CDR3 is TGCGCCAGCAGCTATAGTGACAGGCCCGAGCAGTACTTC. Supplemented by reference TRBV5-1 and TRBJ2-7, the full variable domain reads KAGVTQTPRYLIKTRGQQVTLSCSPISGHRSVSWYQQTPGQGLQFLFEYFSETQRNKGNFPGRFSGRQFSNSRSEMNVSTLELGDSALYLCASSYSDRPEQYFGPGTRLTVT.